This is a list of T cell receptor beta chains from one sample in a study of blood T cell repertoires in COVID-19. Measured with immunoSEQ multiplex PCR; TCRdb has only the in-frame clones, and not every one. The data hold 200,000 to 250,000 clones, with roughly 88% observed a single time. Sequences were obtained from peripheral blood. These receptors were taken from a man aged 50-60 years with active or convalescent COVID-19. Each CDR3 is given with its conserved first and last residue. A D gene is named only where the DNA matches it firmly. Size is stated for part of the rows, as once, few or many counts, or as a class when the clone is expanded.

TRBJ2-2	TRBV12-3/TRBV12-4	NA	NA	TGTGCCAGCAGCCCCATTACCGGGGAGCTGTTTTTT	CASSPITGELFF
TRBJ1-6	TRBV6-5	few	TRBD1	TGTGCCAGCAGTTGGGACAGTCGCTCCTATAATTCACCCCTCCACTTT	CASSWDSRSYNSPLHF
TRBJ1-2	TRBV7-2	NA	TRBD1	TGTGCCAGCAGCCCCCAGGCAGGGGGCGCGTCTGGCTACACCTTC	CASSPQAGGASGYTF
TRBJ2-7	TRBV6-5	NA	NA	TGTGCCAGCAGTTACTCTGGCGGCAACCTCTACGAGCAGTACTTC	CASSYSGGNLYEQYF
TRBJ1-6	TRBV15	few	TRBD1	TGTGCCACCAGCAGAGATCTCGGACAGGGAACTTCACCCCTCCACTTT	CATSRDLGQGTSPLHF
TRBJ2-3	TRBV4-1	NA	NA	TGCGCCAGCAGCCTAGGGACAGCCTTAGCGGGGTACACAGATACGCAGTATTTT	CASSLGTALAGYTDTQYF
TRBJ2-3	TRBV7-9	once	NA	TGTGCCAGCAGCTTATGGCCCTCCCCAGATACGCAGTATTTT	CASSLWPSPDTQYF
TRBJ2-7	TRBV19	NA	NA	TGTGCCAGTAGTATGGTGGGGACAAACTACGAGCAGTACTTC	CASSMVGTNYEQYF
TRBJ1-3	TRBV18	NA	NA	TGTGCCAGCTCACAAGGACTATCTGGAAACACCATATATTTT	CASSQGLSGNTIYF
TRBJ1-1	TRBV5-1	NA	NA	TGCGCCAGCAGCTTCCAGGGTGGCGGCACTGAAGCTTTCTTT	CASSFQGGGTEAFF
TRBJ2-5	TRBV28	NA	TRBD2	TGTGCCAGCAGTTTCCTGTCACTATCCAGCGGGAGAAGAGAGACCCAGTACTTC	CASSFLSLSSGRRETQYF
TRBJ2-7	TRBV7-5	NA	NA	TGTGTCAGAAGCTTAGCGCACGACATCGTAAACCTCCGGATCGCCTACGAGCAGTACTTC	CVRSLAHDIVNLRIAYEQYF
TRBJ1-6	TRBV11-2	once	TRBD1	TGTGCCAGCAGTCCCCGCCGGACAGGGGGTTCACCCCTCCACTTT	CASSPRRTGGSPLHF
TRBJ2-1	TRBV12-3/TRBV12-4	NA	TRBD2	TGTGCCAGCAGTTTAGGGACTAGCAATGAGCAGTTCTTC	CASSLGTSNEQFF
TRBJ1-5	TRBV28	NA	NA	TGTGCCAGCAGTTTACCAGCAGAGGATCAGCCCCAGCATTTT	CASSLPAEDQPQHF
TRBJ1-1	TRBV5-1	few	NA	TGCGCCAGCAGCTCTACGGTGAACACTGAAGCTTTCTTT	CASSSTVNTEAFF
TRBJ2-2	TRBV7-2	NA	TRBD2	TGTGCCAGCAGCCCGCGGGGGGCGGACACCGGGGAGCTGTTTTTT	CASSPRGADTGELFF
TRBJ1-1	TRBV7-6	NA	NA	TGTGCCAGCAGCTTAGAGGCGGAGATGAACACTGAAGCTTTCTTT	CASSLEAEMNTEAFF
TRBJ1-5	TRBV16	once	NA	TGTGCCAGCAGCCAATCAGGCGGCGAGCTTCAGCCCCAGCATTTT	CASSQSGGELQPQHF
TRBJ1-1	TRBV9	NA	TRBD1	TGTGCCAGCAGCGTAGGAGGGGGCCGGAACACTGAAGCTTTCTTT	CASSVGGGRNTEAFF
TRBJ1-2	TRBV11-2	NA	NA	TGTGCCAGCAGCTTCCCCGGGACATACTATGGCTACACCTTC	CASSFPGTYYGYTF
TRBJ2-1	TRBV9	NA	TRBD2	TGTGCCAGCAGCTTACTAGCGGGAGGGCCGAATGAGCAGTTCTTC	CASSLLAGGPNEQFF
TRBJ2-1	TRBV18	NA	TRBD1	TGTGCCAGCTCACCAGACAGGGGCAATGAGCAGTTCTTC	CASSPDRGNEQFF
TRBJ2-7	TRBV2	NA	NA	TGTGCCAGCAGTGATCAGGGAATGGGCGAGCAGTACTTC	CASSDQGMGEQYF
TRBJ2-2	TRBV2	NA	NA	TGTGCCAGCACCCCACAGGGTTACACCGGGGAGCTGTTTTTT	CASTPQGYTGELFF
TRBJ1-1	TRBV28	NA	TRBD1	TGTGCCAGCAGGTCCCGGGACAGTGATACTGAAGCTTTCTTT	CASRSRDSDTEAFF
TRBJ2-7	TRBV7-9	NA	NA	TGTGCCAGCACCACCTCGAACAGCTCCTACGAGCAGTACTTC	CASTTSNSSYEQYF
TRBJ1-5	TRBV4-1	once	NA	TGCGCCAGCAGCCAGCACCCGGACAAGTATAGCAATCAGCCCCAGCATTTT	CASSQHPDKYSNQPQHF
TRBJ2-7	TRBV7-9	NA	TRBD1	TGTGCCAGCAGCCGGACAGGCGTCTACGAGCAGTACTTC	CASSRTGVYEQYF
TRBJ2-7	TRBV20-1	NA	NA	TGCAGTGCTAGTTTTTCTTACGAGCAGTACTTC	CSASFSYEQYF
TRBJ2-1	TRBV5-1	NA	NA	TGCGCCAGCAGCTTGGCCGCGACACGCTCCTACAATGAGCAGTTCTTC	CASSLAATRSYNEQFF
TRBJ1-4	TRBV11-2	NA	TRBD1	TGTGCCAGCAGCGTATACAGGGGAGGCGAAAAACTGTTTTTT	CASSVYRGGEKLFF
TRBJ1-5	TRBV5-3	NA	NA	TGTGCCAGAAGCTTGGACAGGGTACAACAGCCCCAGCATTTT	CARSLDRVQQPQHF
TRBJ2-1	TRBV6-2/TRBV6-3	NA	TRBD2	TGTGCCAGCAGCTCCAGACTAGCGGGAGGGCTAGATGAGCAGTTCTTC	CASSSRLAGGLDEQFF
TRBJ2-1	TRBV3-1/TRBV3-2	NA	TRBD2	TGTGCCAGCAGCCAAATAGGGACTAGCGGGGTCGAGCAGTTCTTC	CASSQIGTSGVEQFF
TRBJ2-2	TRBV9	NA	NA	TGTGCCAGCAGCGTAAGATTCCCGGGGACCGGGGAGCTGTTTTTT	CASSVRFPGTGELFF
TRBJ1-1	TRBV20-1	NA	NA	TGCAGTGCTAGAGGTAGCGCTGAAGCTTTCTTT	CSARGSAEAFF
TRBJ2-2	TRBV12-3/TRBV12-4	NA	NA	TGTGCCAGCAGTTTCCAGTTGTCCGGGGAGCTGTTTTTT	CASSFQLSGELFF
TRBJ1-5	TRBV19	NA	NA	TGTGCCAGTAGTATGGTGAAAGAGCAGAAGGGGTATAGCAATCAGCCCCAGCATTTT	CASSMVKEQKGYSNQPQHF
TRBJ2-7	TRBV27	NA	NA	TGTGCCAGCAGTTTAAAGGACTCAACGCAGTACTTC	CASSLKDSTQYF
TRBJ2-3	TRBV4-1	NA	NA	TGCGCCAGCAGCCAAATCCGCGGTAAAACAGATACGCAGTATTTT	CASSQIRGKTDTQYF
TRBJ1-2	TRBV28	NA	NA	TGTGCCAGCAGTGCAAGAGGGGGTGGTGGTGGTGGCTACACCTTC	CASSARGGGGGGYTF
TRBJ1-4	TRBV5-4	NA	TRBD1	TGTGCCAGCAGCTTGGGAGGACAGGGAGGGAATGAAAAACTGTTTTTT	CASSLGGQGGNEKLFF
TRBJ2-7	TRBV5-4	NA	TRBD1	TGTGCCAGCAGCCCGCCGGGACAGCCCTACGAGCAGTACTTC	CASSPPGQPYEQYF
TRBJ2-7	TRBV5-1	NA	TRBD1	TGCGCCAGCAGCTCGTGGGGGACAGATCAGGACGAGCAGTACTTC	CASSSWGTDQDEQYF
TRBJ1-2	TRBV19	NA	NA	TGTGCCAGTAGTAACAAATACAGCGCCTCGGGAGGCTACACCTTC	CASSNKYSASGGYTF
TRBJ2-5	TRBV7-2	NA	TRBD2	TGTGCCAGCAGCTTAGGGCTTAGCGGGTCCCAAGAGACCCAGTACTTC	CASSLGLSGSQETQYF
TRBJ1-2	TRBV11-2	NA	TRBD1	TGTGCCAGCAGCCCCCGGGACAGGCCCTCTAACTATGGCTACACCTTC	CASSPRDRPSNYGYTF
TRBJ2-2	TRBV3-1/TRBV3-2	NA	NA	TGTGCCAGCAGCCAAGAGCCTAGCGCTCCCGGGGAGCTGTTTTTT	CASSQEPSAPGELFF
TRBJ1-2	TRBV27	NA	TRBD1	TGTGCCAGCAAACTCGGACAGGGGGAGGGCTATGGCTACACCTTC	CASKLGQGEGYGYTF
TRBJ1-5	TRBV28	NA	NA	TGTGCCAGCACCACCCACCGGGGGGCCGGTCAGCCCCAGCATTTT	CASTTHRGAGQPQHF